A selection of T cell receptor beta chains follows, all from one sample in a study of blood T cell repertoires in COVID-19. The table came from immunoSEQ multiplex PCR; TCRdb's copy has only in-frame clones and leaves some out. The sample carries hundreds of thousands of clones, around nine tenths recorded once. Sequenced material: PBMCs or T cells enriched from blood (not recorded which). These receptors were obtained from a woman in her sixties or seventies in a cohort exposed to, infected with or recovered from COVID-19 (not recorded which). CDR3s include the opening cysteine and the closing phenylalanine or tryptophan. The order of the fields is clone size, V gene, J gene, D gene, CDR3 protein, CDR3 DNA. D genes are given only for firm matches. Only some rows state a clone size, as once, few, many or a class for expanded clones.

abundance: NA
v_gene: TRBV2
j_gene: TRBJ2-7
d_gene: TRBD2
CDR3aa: CASSEALPGLAGGGAYEQYF
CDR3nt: TGTGCCAGCAGTGAAGCACTCCCGGGACTAGCGGGAGGAGGGGCCTACGAGCAGTACTTC

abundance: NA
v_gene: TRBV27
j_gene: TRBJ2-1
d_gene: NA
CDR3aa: CASSSTLPTLNEQFF
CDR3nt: TGTGCCAGCAGCTCTACACTCCCGACTCTCAATGAGCAGTTCTTC

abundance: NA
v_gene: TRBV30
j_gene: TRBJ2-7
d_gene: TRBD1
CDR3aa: CASDRGSYEQYF
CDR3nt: TGTGCCTCTGACAGGGGGTCGTACGAGCAGTACTTC

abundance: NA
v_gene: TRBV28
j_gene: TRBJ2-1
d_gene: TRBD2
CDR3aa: CASSLALLAGYTSGSEQFF
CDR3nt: TGTGCCAGCAGTTTAGCCCTACTAGCGGGATACACCTCGGGGAGTGAGCAGTTCTTC

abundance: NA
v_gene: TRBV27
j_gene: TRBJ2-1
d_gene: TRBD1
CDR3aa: CASRGTGFSYNEQFF
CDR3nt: TGTGCCAGCAGGGGGACAGGGTTTTCCTACAATGAGCAGTTCTTC

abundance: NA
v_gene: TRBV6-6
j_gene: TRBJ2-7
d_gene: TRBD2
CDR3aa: CASRPWGEGLDEQYF
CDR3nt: TGTGCCAGCAGACCCTGGGGGGAGGGCCTAGACGAGCAGTACTTC

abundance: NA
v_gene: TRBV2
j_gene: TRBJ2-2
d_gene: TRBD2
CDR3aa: CASSIRLAGGLNPGELFF
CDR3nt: TGTGCCAGCAGTATTCGACTAGCGGGAGGGCTAAATCCCGGGGAGCTGTTTTTT

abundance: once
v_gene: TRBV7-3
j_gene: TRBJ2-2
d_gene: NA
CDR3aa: CASSLLGGGELFF
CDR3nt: TGTGCCAGCAGCTTACTGGGAGGCGGGGAGCTGTTTTTT

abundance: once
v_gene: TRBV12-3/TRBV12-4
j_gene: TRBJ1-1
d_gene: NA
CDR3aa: CASSLSRETEAFF
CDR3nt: TGTGCCAGCAGTCTTAGCAGGGAAACTGAAGCTTTCTTT

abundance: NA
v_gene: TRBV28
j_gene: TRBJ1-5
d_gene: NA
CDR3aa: CASSLLTVLNQPQHF
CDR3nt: TGTGCCAGCAGTTTATTGACAGTCCTCAATCAGCCCCAGCATTTT